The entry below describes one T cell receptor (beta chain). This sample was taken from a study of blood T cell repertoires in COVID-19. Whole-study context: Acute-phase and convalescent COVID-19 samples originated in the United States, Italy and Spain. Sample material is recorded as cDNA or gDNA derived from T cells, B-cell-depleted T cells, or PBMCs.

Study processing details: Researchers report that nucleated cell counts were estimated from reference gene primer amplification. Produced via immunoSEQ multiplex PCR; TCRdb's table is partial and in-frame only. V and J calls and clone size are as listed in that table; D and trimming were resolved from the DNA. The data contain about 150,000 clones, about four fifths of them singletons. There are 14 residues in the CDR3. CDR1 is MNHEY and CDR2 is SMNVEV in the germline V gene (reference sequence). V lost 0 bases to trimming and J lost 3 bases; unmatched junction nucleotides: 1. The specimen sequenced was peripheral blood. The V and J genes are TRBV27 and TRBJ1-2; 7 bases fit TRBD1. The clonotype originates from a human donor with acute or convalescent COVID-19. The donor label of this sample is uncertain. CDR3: CASSLSGQYYGYTF. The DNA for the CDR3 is TGTGCCAGCAGTTTATCGGGACAGTACTATGGCTACACCTTC.